Below, one T cell receptor beta chain is given with its context. Its antigen remains unidentified. The data were obtained in a study of T-cell reconstitution after alpha-beta-depleted transplantation in children. Notes on the study in general: By about two months after transplant, alpha-beta T cells reportedly arose from several hundred graft clones that had expanded. The authors attributed T-cell counts and diversity one year after transplant mostly to newly produced T cells.

A library of TCRbeta sequences, prepared with unique molecular identifiers, was generated. TCRdb itself ran the PCR reads through MiXCR, one entry per CDR3 protein. The sample has some 350,000 distinct CDR3 sequences, roughly 16% seen once. Trimming cost V 6 bases and J 3 bases; bases outside gene matches: 5. CDR3 length equals 14 residues. The germline gives CDR1 MDHEN, CDR2 SYDVKM. The origin of this receptor is a male patient under 10 years old who had a stem cell transplant for acute lymphoblastic leukemia, so the T cells may come from the graft donor. The chain is built from TRBV28 and TRBJ1-2, with 9 bases aligning to TRBD1. The sequences come from PBMCs, mostly from graft donor cells, collected 360 days after TCRalphabeta/CD19-depleted stem cell transplant. CDR3 nucleotide sequence: TGTGCCAGCAGAGCCCGGGACAGGGACTATGGCTACACCTTC. Protein: CASRARDRDYGYTF.